The rows below give T cell receptor beta chains drawn from one sample of a study of HIV-infected patients and healthy controls. TCRdb re-derived calls from the 5' RACE reads in MiXCR, one entry per CDR3 protein. Counted here are about 10,000 distinct CDR3 sequences, 7.5% to 9% occurring once; the ten biggest clones make up 3.5% to 4.5%. The sample consisted of blood. These receptors were taken from an adult in good health. The CDR3 runs from the conserved cysteine through the conserved F or W. A D gene is named only where the DNA matches it firmly. Part of the rows lack a size; the others show once, few, many or a class for expanded clones.

TRBJ2-7 NA TRBV12-3/TRBV12-4 NA TGTGCCAGCAGTTTAGGGCCCGGGGACGAGCAGTACTTC CASSLGPGDEQYF
TRBJ1-5 TRBD1 TRBV6-4 medium-sized TGTGCCAGCAGTCAGGACAGGGACAGCAATCAGCCCCAGCATTTT CASSQDRDSNQPQHF
TRBJ2-3 NA TRBV5-5 many TGTGCCAGCAGCTTGAGTTCCGGCGGGGGCACAGATACGCAGTATTTT CASSLSSGGGTDTQYF
TRBJ2-7 NA TRBV5-1 medium-sized TGCGCCAGCAGCTTTTCGGGACAAAGGTACGAGCAGTACTTC CASSFSGQRYEQYF
TRBJ1-2 NA TRBV20-1 many TGCAGTGCTAGGCCCTTGGACTATGGCTACACCTTC CSARPLDYGYTF
TRBJ2-7 NA TRBV7-9 medium-sized TGTGCCAGCAGCTTACGAGGGGAGCAGTACTTC CASSLRGEQYF
TRBJ2-3 TRBD1 TRBV20-1 medium-sized TGCAGTGCTTCGCACCCCACGACAGGGGGCCCAGATACGCAGTATTTT CSASHPTTGGPDTQYF
TRBJ2-2 TRBD1 TRBV7-9 few TGTGCCAGCAGCTCCGGGACAGGGTTTAGCGGGGAGCTGTTTTTT CASSSGTGFSGELFF
TRBJ1-1 NA TRBV2 many TGTGCCAGCAGTGACGAGGGTCCCACTGAAGCTTTCTTT CASSDEGPTEAFF
TRBJ1-1 NA TRBV6-4 NA TGTGCCAGCAGTGACTCCGACACGAACACTGAAGCTTTCTTT CASSDSDTNTEAFF
TRBJ1-3 NA TRBV7-9 medium-sized TGTGCCAGCAGCGAGGAGGGAGCTGGAAACACCATATATTTT CASSEEGAGNTIYF
TRBJ1-6 NA TRBV5-1 NA TGCGCCAGCAGCTTTGACAGAAATAATTCACCCCTCCACTTT CASSFDRNNSPLHF
TRBJ2-7 NA TRBV12-3/TRBV12-4 NA TGTGCCAGCAGCAAAGACTACGAGCAGTACTTC CASSKDYEQYF
TRBJ1-1 NA TRBV5-1 many TGCGCCAGCAGCTTGAATGGCCAGAACACTGAAGCTTTCTTT CASSLNGQNTEAFF